This T cell receptor (beta chain) was retrieved from a study of neurological immune-mediated disorders. Many counts were recorded for this clonotype. Its specificity is not known. From 15-18 subjects, every sequencing run obtained over 200 million TCR-beta sequences. TCRdb re-called the 5' RACE reads through MiXCR, storing one row per CDR3 protein. The data show 50,000 to 70,000 distinct CDR3 sequences, roughly 13% seen once. Overall study results and limits: None of the CDR3 amino acid sequences of expanded clones recurred across subjects, suggesting private repertoires in all groups.

Input material: PBMCs. The receptor comes from a woman aged 60-75 years with HTLV-1-associated myelopathy (HAM/TSP).

The CDR3 DNA reads TGCAGTGCTAGTCGAGGGACTAGCGGGAGTAGGACCTACGAGCAGTACTTC. This gives the protein CSASRGTSGSRTYEQYF. The chain carries TRBV20-1 and TRBJ2-7; 14 nucleotides line up with TRBD2. CDR3 size: 17 residues. Germline lookup yields CDR1 DFQATT and CDR2 SNEGSKA (reference sequence). After removal of 3 bases from V and 2 bases from J, the junction contained 9 bases not matched to a gene.